This TCR beta chain was obtained from a study of cytomegalovirus exposure and HLA in healthy donors. Study-level findings and limits: Under in vitro conditions, three CMV-associated chains were confirmed as specific for CMV antigens. The productive fraction for most TCR beta V segments was about 90% or about 30% in an earlier analysis. What TCR beta sequences reportedly achieved was accurate prediction of HLA-A and HLA-B alleles in most subjects. In a later analysis, common viral pathogens appeared linked to several of the most significant clusters.

The V end lost 1 base, the J end lost 4 bases, and 9 bases lay between the germline ends. Germline V lookup: CDR1 SGHVS, CDR2 FNYEAQ. The CDR3 has 14 amino acids. Primers for the PCR totalled 60 Vbeta and 13 Jbeta. Method: immunoSEQ multiplex PCR; TCRdb's copy keeps in-frame clones and lacks some. The table has about 140,000 clones, around four fifths seen once. Notes on this clone: Its antigen is undetermined.

Sequenced material: PBMCs. This chain connects TRBV7-6 to TRBJ2-3, with a tentative D call TRBD1 (5 bases). This clonotype was obtained from a male donor in good health and CMV-seropositive. The CDR3 region is CASSLEWGSDTQYF. In DNA form, the CDR3 reads TGTGCCAGCAGCTTAGAGTGGGGCTCAGATACGCAGTATTTT.